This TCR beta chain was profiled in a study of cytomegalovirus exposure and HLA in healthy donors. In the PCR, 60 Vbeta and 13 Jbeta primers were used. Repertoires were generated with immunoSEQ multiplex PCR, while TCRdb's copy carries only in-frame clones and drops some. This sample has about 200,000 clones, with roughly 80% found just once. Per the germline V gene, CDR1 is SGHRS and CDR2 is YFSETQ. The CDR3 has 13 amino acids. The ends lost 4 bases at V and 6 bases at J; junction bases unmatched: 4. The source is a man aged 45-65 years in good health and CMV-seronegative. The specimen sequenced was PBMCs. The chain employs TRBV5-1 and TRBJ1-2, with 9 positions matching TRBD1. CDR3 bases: TGCGCCAGCAGCCCCAGGACAGGGGATGGCTACACCTTC. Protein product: CASSPRTGDGYTF.